This T cell receptor (beta chain) was captured in a study of Graves' ophthalmopathy and Graves' hyperthyroidism. For the study at large: Peripheral blood sampling preceded any treatment and occurred at initial diagnosis.

Germline V CDR1 and CDR2: WSHSY, SAAADI. Trimming shortened V by 2 bases and J by 8 bases, and 9 bases separated the two germline ends. The CDR3 sequence is 13 residues long. Exclusion applied to patients with other autoimmune diseases, uncontrolled infections, pregnancy or lactation. PBMCs were density-gradient isolated from around 9.2 ml fresh blood. Using RNA transcripts, the TCR beta CDR3 regions were amplified. Amplification began with first-round RT-PCR using HTBI primers, then second-round multiplex PCR was performed. TCRdb reprocessed the multiplex PCR reads with MiXCR, giving one entry per CDR3 protein. This table has 650,000 to 900,000 distinct CDR3 sequences, 40% appearing once.

The specimen sequenced was peripheral blood. The receptor's source is an adult man with Graves' ophthalmopathy. The rearrangement uses TRBV10-2 and TRBJ1-4; a weak D match, TRBD1 (5 bases). DNA of the CDR3: TGCGCCAGCAGTGAGCAGGGCTGGGAAAAACTGTTTTTT. Its protein product is CASSEQGWEKLFF.